This passage covers 5 T cell receptor beta chains from one sample sequenced in a study of OX40 agonist ivuxolimab in advanced cancers. Using immunoSEQ multiplex PCR, the repertoire was profiled, and TCRdb retains in-frame clones only, with some absent. The sample contains over 80,000 clones, 86% of which appear only once. This specimen was CD4+ or CD8+ T cells sorted from blood, taken in a trial of the OX40 agonist ivuxolimab. These receptors came from an adult with an advanced solid tumor such as melanoma, head and neck, liver or kidney cancer.

The J gene is TRBJ2-2, the V gene TRBV7-9; D unresolved. The CDR3 totals 16 residues. V lost 5 bases and J 7 bases, leaving 20 bases between the germline ends. The V gene's germline CDR1 is SEHNR and CDR2 FQNEAQ (reference sequence). The CDR3 nucleotides are TGTGCCAGCAGCACTTCCAAGAAGTCAGGTCACGGGGAGCTGTTTTTT. The encoded protein is CASSTSKKSGHGELFF.

The rearrangement uses TRBV30 and TRBJ1-1; the D gene is possibly TRBD1 (5 bases). CDR1 is GTSNPN and CDR2 is SVGIG in the germline V gene (reference sequence). This CDR3 spans 14 amino acids. V was pared by 3 bases and J by 3 bases, with 14 bases between. In nucleotides, the CDR3 is TGTGCCTGGAGGGGCAGGGTCGCGGACACTGAAGCTTTCTTT. It encodes CAWRGRVADTEAFF.

The chain has TRBV4-2 and TRBJ2-3, with no clear D. This CDR3 is built from 12 residues. Deletions cut 1 base from V and 5 bases from J, with 4 bases between. Germline lookup yields CDR1 LGHNA and CDR2 YNFKEQ. The CDR3 region is CASSQGGDTQYF. The CDR3 DNA is TGTGCCAGCAGCCAAGGTGGAGATACGCAGTATTTT.

This sequence joins TRBV6-6 and TRBJ1-1, with TRBD1 identical over 7 bases. V shed 6 bases, J shed 11 bases, and the junction held 6 bases outside the gene matches. The CDR3 contains 11 residues. CDR1 MNHNY and CDR2 SVGAGI come from the germline V gene (reference sequence). CDR3: CASREQGTAFF. As DNA, the CDR3 is TGTGCCAGCAGAGAACAGGGGACGGCTTTCTTT.

The rearrangement links TRBV5-4 to TRBJ2-6; 10 bases align to TRBD1. This CDR3 comprises 18 residues. V was clipped by 5 bases and J by 1 base; unmatched bases: 9. Per germline, CDR1 SGHNT and CDR2 YYREEE (reference sequence). For the CDR3, the DNA is TGTGCCAGCAGGGGACAGGGGCCCGGAGAGTCTGGGGCCAACGTCCTGACTTTC. Translation gives CASRGQGPGESGANVLTF.